A single sample is the source of the 8 T cell receptor beta chains below, sequenced in a study of CD8+CD57+ T cells in acquired aplastic anemia. CD8+CD57+ cell expansion, shown by flow cytometry, had occurred in the patients selected for sequencing. The TCR beta profiling, which covered VDJ combination and CDR3 sequence, was carried out using genomic DNA as the template. TCRdb re-called the reads with MiXCR, one entry per CDR3 protein. The sample has about 220,000 distinct CDR3 sequences, approximately 45% seen once. Sequenced material: sorted CD4+, CD8+, or CD8+CD57+ T cells (not recorded which) from PBMCs. The receptors stem from a human donor with aplastic anemia.

The chain combines TRBV6-2 or TRBV6-3 with TRBJ1-2; 10 bases agree with TRBD1. V lost 10 bases to trimming and J lost 3 bases; unmatched junction nucleotides: 11. Germline V lookup: CDR1 MNHEY, CDR2 SVGEGT. This CDR3 has 15 residues. Here the CDR3 reads CAISRQGASDYGYTF. The DNA of the CDR3 is TGTGCCATTTCCAGACAGGGGGCTTCTGACTATGGCTACACCTTC.

This clonotype was picked up many times. In DNA, the CDR3 is TGTGCCACCAGTGACCCAGGGCTCTACGGCTACACCTTC. Encoded protein: CATSDPGLYGYTF. The rearrangement uses TRBV24-1 and TRBJ1-2, with a possible D match to TRBD1 (5 bases). Germline values: CDR1 KGHDR, CDR2 SFDVKD. The CDR3 sequence is 13 residues long. Trimming removed 4 bases from V and 8 bases from J, with 13 bases in between.

This clonotype occurred a few times. The chain recombines TRBV5-6 with TRBJ2-1; D is perhaps TRBD2 (7 bases). The CDR3 loop spans 15 amino acids. Germline CDR1 is SGHDT and CDR2 is YYEEEE. The ends were cut back, 2 bases at V and 2 bases at J, with 11 bases in the middle. The CDR3 is CASSFGGQTYNEQFF. The DNA of the CDR3 is TGTGCCAGCAGCTTCGGGGGGCAGACCTACAATGAGCAGTTCTTC.

This clonotype occurred many times. V and J are TRBV6-5 and TRBJ2-1, with 8 bases identical to TRBD2. The germline V gene encodes CDR1 MNHEY and CDR2 SVGAGI. V was clipped by 5 bases and J by 8 bases; unmatched bases: 11. This CDR3 region has 15 residues. This CDR3 reads CASSEDPSGSYEQFF. The DNA of the CDR3 is TGTGCCAGCAGTGAAGACCCCAGCGGGAGTTATGAGCAGTTCTTC.

The rearrangement links TRBV7-8 to TRBJ1-2; no clear D gene. The CDR3 covers 13 residues. Per germline, CDR1 SGHVS and CDR2 FQNEAQ. The germline V and J ends were trimmed by 5 bases and 6 bases, with 13 bases remaining between them. The CDR3 sequence: CASSPRTGDGYTF. CDR3 nucleotide sequence: TGTGCCAGCAGCCCGAGGACTGGGGATGGCTACACCTTC.

This clonotype was recorded a few times. For the CDR3, the DNA is TGTGCCTGGACGCCCCAGAGGGGGCATCGGACTGAAGCTTTCTTT. Translation gives CAWTPQRGHRTEAFF. V usage is TRBV30 and J usage is TRBJ1-1; 7 nucleotides align to TRBD1. Germline-derived CDR1 and CDR2 are GTSNPN and SVGIG (reference sequence). There are 15 residues in the CDR3. V shed 4 bases and J 5 bases; nucleotides not matched to a gene: 13.

There are a few counts of this clonotype. The gene calls are TRBV19 and TRBJ1-6; D is undetermined. With 6 bases removed from V and 0 bases from J, the gap between germline ends came to 6 bases. CDR1 and CDR2 from the germline V gene are LNHDA and SQIVND (reference sequence). The CDR3 sequence is 14 residues long. This CDR3 is CASRASSYNSPLHF. CDR3 nucleotides: TGTGCCAGTAGGGCGAGCTCCTATAATTCACCCCTCCACTTT.

This sequence joins TRBV7-9 and TRBJ1-5; weak D call: TRBD1 (5 bases). This CDR3 is 15 amino acids long. The germline CDR1 and CDR2 sequences are SEHNR and FQNEAQ (reference sequence). The V gene lost 2 bases and the J gene lost 9 bases, with 17 bases spanning the gap. The CDR3 coding sequence is TGTGCCAGCAGCTTACAACTCGGGACTCGTTGGCCCCAGCATTTT. Residues: CASSLQLGTRWPQHF.